These 14 T cell receptor beta chains came from one sample sequenced in a study of T cell repertoires in aging, cancer and after chemotherapy. TCR beta rearrangements were amplified from peripheral blood genomic DNA. Multiplex touch-down PCR with TRB-A/B primers amplified rearranged V-D-J TRB sequences. TCRdb ran MiXCR on the multiplex PCR reads and lists one entry per CDR3 protein. Seen here are 2,500 to 3,500 distinct CDR3 sequences, approximately 30% observed once, and the top ten hold over 3.5%. Material for sequencing was blood. The receptors originated from a human donor with a solid tumor.

The genes are TRBV6-1 and TRBJ2-3; no firm D call. This CDR3 contains 13 residues. Germline assignment: CDR1 MNHNS and CDR2 SASEGT. V was trimmed by 4 bases and J by 2 bases, leaving 7 bases between them. The CDR3 sequence: CASSVFNTDTQYF. Written as DNA, the CDR3 is TGTGCCAGCAGTGTTTTTAACACAGATACGCAGTATTTT.

V is TRBV30 and J is TRBJ2-7; no clear D. The J call is uncertain, as TRBJ2-5 better fits the DNA end. The germline CDR1 and CDR2 sequences are GTSNPN and SVGIG (reference sequence). The CDR3 is 11 residues long. CDR3 residues: CAWGVGETQYF. The CDR3 nucleotides are TGTGCCTGGGGGGTAGGGGAGACCCAGTACTTC.

The chain carries TRBV28 and TRBJ2-7, with 7 bases matching TRBD2. V lost 2 bases and J lost 5; bases outside the gene matches: 9. Germline V gives CDR1 MDHEN, CDR2 SYDVKM. The CDR3 is made up of 15 amino acids. The CDR3 here is CASSLLGAGANEQYF. CDR3 DNA: TGTGCCAGCAGTTTACTTGGCGCGGGAGCTAACGAGCAGTACTTC.

This clonotype came up a few times. The rearrangement joins TRBV28 to TRBJ1-3, with D unresolved. The CDR3 contains 14 residues. Germline lookup yields CDR1 MDHEN and CDR2 SYDVKM. V was cut by 6 bases and J by 9 bases, with 18 bases left in between. The DNA of the CDR3 is TGTGCCAGCAGGAAGGGTCTGCCCGGGAGCACCATATATTTT. Translation gives CASRKGLPGSTIYF.

Judged by abundance, this clonotype is medium-sized. The chain joins TRBV19 to TRBJ1-2; D gene uncertain. Germline V lookup: CDR1 LNHDA, CDR2 SQIVND (reference sequence). The CDR3 is 15 residues long. Trimming cost V 1 base and J 2 bases, with 11 bases left between them. CDR3 amino acids: CASSIVGRRNYGYTF. CDR3 DNA sequence: TGTGCCAGTAGTATAGTGGGTCGGAGGAACTATGGCTACACCTTC.

The V call is TRBV27, the J call TRBJ2-5; no clear D. CDR1 is MNHEY, CDR2 SMNVEV, per germline (reference sequence). The CDR3 contains 15 residues. With 3 bases removed from V and 2 bases from J, the gap between germline ends came to 13 bases. The CDR3 is CASSLGFSPQETQYF. The CDR3 nucleotides are TGTGCCAGCAGTTTGGGATTTAGTCCTCAAGAGACCCAGTACTTC.

Turning to this clonotype: One end of the junction does not line up with germline, which may come from a read error. This rearrangement joins TRBV6-5 to TRBJ2-1; tentative D call: TRBD1 (5 bases). Per germline, CDR1 MNHEY and CDR2 SVGAGI. This CDR3 region has 14 residues. As DNA, the CDR3 is TGTGACAGCACCCAAGGGGTTACCTACAATGAGCAGTTCTTC. It encodes CDSTQGVTYNEQFF.

Here the CDR3 reads CASSLGGRGYNYTF. The CDR3 nucleotides read TGTGCCAGCAGCTTGGGGGGAAGAGGGTATAACTACACCTTC. The genes are TRBV5-4 and TRBJ1-2; D gene ambiguous. Germline V gene data show CDR1 as SGHNT and CDR2 as YYREEE (reference sequence). CDR3 length: 14 residues. The V end lost 0 bases, the J end lost 10 bases, and 16 bases lay between the germline ends.

This clonotype turned up a few times. The chain recombines TRBV20-1 with TRBJ2-3; 9 nucleotides match TRBD2. The CDR3 totals 16 residues. Germline V gives CDR1 DFQATT, CDR2 SNEGSKA (reference sequence). The junction had 7 bases not matched to a gene; V was cut back by 3 bases and J by 0 bases. The CDR3 region is CSASGSLAGSTDTQYF. Here the CDR3 DNA reads TGCAGTGCTAGCGGGTCGCTAGCGGGGAGCACAGATACGCAGTATTTT.

V is TRBV30 and J is TRBJ2-2; D call uncertain. Trimming cost V 5 bases and J 0 bases, with 7 bases left between them. The CDR3 runs to 13 residues. Germline V lookup: CDR1 GTSNPN, CDR2 SVGIG (reference sequence). The CDR3 coding sequence is TGTGCCTGGTCTTATTCGAACACCGGGGAGCTGTTTTTT. Translated, it gives CAWSYSNTGELFF.

This rearrangement joins TRBV20-1 to TRBJ2-1; a weak D match, TRBD2 (6 bases). The V gene lost 3 bases and the J gene lost 4 bases, with 16 bases spanning the gap. Germline V gives CDR1 DFQATT, CDR2 SNEGSKA (reference sequence). There are 15 residues in the CDR3. CDR3 region: CSASGPGSGYNEQFF. CDR3 DNA sequence: TGCAGTGCTAGTGGGCCGGGTAGCGGTTACAATGAGCAGTTCTTC.

This clonotype rates as medium-sized. The CDR3 coding sequence is TGTGCCACCAGCAGAGTGGTTCAGCCCCAGCATTTT. Its translation is CATSRVVQPQHF. The chain uses TRBV15 and TRBJ1-5; D uncertain. The germline V gene has CDR1 LNHNV and CDR2 YYDKDF (reference sequence). The CDR3 spans 12 residues. Trimming stripped 1 base from V and 6 bases from J, with 4 bases between. The variable domain in full, with the rest retrieved from reference TRBV15 and TRBJ1-5, is DAMVIQNPRYQVTQFGKPVTLSCSQTLNHNVMYWYQQKSSQAPKLLFHYYDKDFNNEADTPDNFQSRRPNTSFCFLDIRSPGLGDTAMYLCATSRVVQPQHFGDGTRLSIL.

The V call is TRBV7-3, the J call TRBJ2-5, with 8 bases lining up with TRBD1. The CDR3 extends over 13 amino acids. From germline, CDR1 is SGHTA and CDR2 FQGTGA. Losses at the gene ends were 2 bases for V and 7 bases for J; bases not matched to a gene: 3. This chain's CDR3 is CASSLEQGGTQYF. The CDR3 nucleotides read TGTGCCAGCAGCTTAGAACAGGGGGGGACCCAGTACTTC.

This sequence joins TRBV19 and TRBJ2-7; 7 nucleotides agree with TRBD1. Losses at the gene ends were 3 bases for V and 2 bases for J; bases not matched to a gene: 7. Germline CDR1 LNHDA, CDR2 SQIVND (reference sequence). The CDR3 sequence is 15 residues long. Here the CDR3 reads CASSMGDRDPYEQYF. The CDR3 region has the DNA TGTGCCAGTAGTATGGGAGACAGGGACCCCTACGAGCAGTACTTC. The whole variable domain, remainder taken from reference TRBV19 and TRBJ2-7, is DGGITQSPKYLFRKEGQNVTLSCEQNLNHDAMYWYRQDPGQGLRLIYYSQIVNDFQKGDIAEGYSVSREKKESFPLTVTSAQKNPTAFYLCASSMGDRDPYEQYFGPGTRLTVT.